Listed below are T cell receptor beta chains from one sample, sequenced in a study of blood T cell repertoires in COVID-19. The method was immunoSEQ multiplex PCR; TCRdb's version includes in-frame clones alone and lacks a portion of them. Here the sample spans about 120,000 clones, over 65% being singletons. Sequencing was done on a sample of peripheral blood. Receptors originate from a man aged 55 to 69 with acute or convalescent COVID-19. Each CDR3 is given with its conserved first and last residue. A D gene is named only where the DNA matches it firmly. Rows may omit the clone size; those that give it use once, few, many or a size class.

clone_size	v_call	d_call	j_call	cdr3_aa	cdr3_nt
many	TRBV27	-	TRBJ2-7	CASSLSRSGYEQYF	TGTGCCAGCAGTTTATCGAGGTCGGGTTACGAGCAGTACTTC
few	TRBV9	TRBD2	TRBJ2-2	CASRLAGDTGELFF	TGTGCCAGCAGACTAGCGGGGGATACCGGGGAGCTGTTTTTT
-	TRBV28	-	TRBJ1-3	CASSLMGQAPENTIYF	TGTGCCAGCAGTTTAATGGGTCAGGCTCCCGAAAACACCATATATTTT
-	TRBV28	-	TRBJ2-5	CASSPLTGLSQETQYF	TGTGCCAGCAGTCCCCTGACAGGTCTGTCCCAAGAAACCCAGTACTTC
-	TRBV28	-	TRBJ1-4	CASSFGQRLRELFF	TGTGCCAGCAGTTTCGGACAGCGACTTAGGGAACTGTTTTTT
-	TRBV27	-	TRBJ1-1	CASSLRENTEAFF	TGTGCCAGCAGTTTGCGAGAGAACACTGAAGCTTTCTTT
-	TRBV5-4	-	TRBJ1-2	CASSSNPGIKLGF	TGTGCCAGCAGCTCGAACCCAGGCATCAAGCTGGGCTTC
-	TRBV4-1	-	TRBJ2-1	CASSQDYLEEQFF	TGCGCCAGCAGCCAAGACTACCTGGAGGAGCAGTTCTTC
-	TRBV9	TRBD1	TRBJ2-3	CASSVGVGQGADTQYF	TGTGCCAGCAGCGTAGGGGTCGGACAGGGGGCAGATACGCAGTATTTT
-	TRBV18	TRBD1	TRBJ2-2	CASSPGQGANTGELFF	TGTGCCAGCTCACCAGGACAGGGGGCGAACACCGGGGAGCTGTTTTTT
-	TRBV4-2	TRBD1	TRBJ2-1	CASSQDRDRDQFF	TGTGCCAGCAGCCAAGATCGCGACAGGGACCAGTTCTTC
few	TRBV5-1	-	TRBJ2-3	CASSLQGTDTQYF	TGCGCCAGCAGCTTGCAGGGCACAGATACGCAGTATTTT
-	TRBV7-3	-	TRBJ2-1	CASSFGQGSYNEQFF	TGTGCCAGCAGCTTTGGCCAGGGAAGCTACAATGAGCAGTTCTTC
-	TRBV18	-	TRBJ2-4	CASSPPVAKNIQYF	TGTGCCAGCTCGCCTCCGGTAGCCAAAAACATTCAGTACTTC
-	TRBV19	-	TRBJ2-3	CASSIGSFSTDTQYF	TGTGCCAGTAGTATTGGTAGTTTCAGCACAGATACGCAGTATTTT
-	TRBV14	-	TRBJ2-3	CASSQVMAGLDTQYF	TGTGCCAGCAGCCAAGTCATGGCGGGATTAGATACGCAGTATTTT